These 11 T cell receptor beta chains originate from one sample sequenced in a study of early T cells in non-severe SARS-CoV-2 infection. TCRdb passed the 5' RACE reads through MiXCR, listing each CDR3 protein once. The repertoire has 20,000 to 30,000 distinct CDR3 sequences, approximately 4.6% of them found once; the top ten carry about 4.2%. Sequencing was performed on whole blood. These receptor sequences come from an adult who was a healthcare worker with PCR-confirmed SARS-CoV-2 infection or an uninfected control (not recorded which).

This clonotype was seen at least ten times. V and J are TRBV19 and TRBJ2-3, with D maybe TRBD2 (5 bases). The CDR3 length is 12 residues. Looked up from germline, CDR1 is LNHDA and CDR2 is SQIVND (reference sequence). Trimming took 6 bases from V and 9 from J, leaving 13 bases between them. CDR3 in amino acids: CASSTGVGTQYF. CDR3 in DNA: TGTGCCAGTAGCACCGGGGTGGGGACGCAGTATTTT.

A few counts support this clonotype. The CDR3 DNA sequence: TGCGCCAGCAGCTTGGAAGCGGGCGGTGAGCAGTTCTTC. The encoded protein is CASSLEAGGEQFF. This chain joins TRBV5-1 and TRBJ2-1; D possibly corresponds to TRBD2 (6 bases). The CDR3 covers 13 residues. V lost 0 bases and J 9 bases, leaving 10 bases between the germline ends. Germline V gene sequence: CDR1 SGHRS, CDR2 YFSETQ.

This clonotype was observed a handful of times. At one of its ends the junction is not consistent with the germline gene, which may arise from a read error. This chain joins TRBV12-3 or TRBV12-4 and TRBJ1-6, with TRBD1 identical over 9 bases. The CDR3 length is 16 residues. CDR3 DNA sequence: TGTGCCAGCAGTTTAGGGACAGGGGTTCTGGATTCACCGCTCCACTTT. It codes for CASSLGTGVLDSPLHF.

This clonotype was detected many times. The rearrangement links TRBV11-2 to TRBJ1-3; D is unresolved. Germline CDR1 reads SGHAT; CDR2 reads FQNNGV. CDR3 length equals 20 residues. Trimming left V 1 base short and J 0 bases short, with 22 bases between. The CDR3 bases are TGTGCCAGCAGCTTAGTAGTACGCCGCAGGACGGAGAGCTCTGGAAACACCATATATTTT. Encoded protein: CASSLVVRRRTESSGNTIYF.

In its sample, this clonotype was seen many times. The chain uses TRBV3-1 and TRBJ2-2, with D possibly being TRBD1 (6 bases). Germline values: CDR1 LGHDT, CDR2 YNNKEL (reference sequence). V lost 3 bases and J 7 bases, leaving 15 bases between the germline ends. This CDR3 spans 15 amino acids. As DNA, the CDR3 is TGTGCCAGCAGCCATTCTCGCAGGGGCGGCGGGGAGCTGTTTTTT. This translates into CASSHSRRGGGELFF.

Concerning this clonotype: A much larger clone is a single base away; this may be a read error. DNA for the CDR3: TGCGCCAGCAGCCAAGTGGCTAGCGGGGGGTACAATGAGCAGTACTTC. Protein: CASSQVASGGYNEQYF. This sequence joins TRBV4-1 and TRBJ2-1; TRBD2 matches at 11 bases. The tail of the sequence fits TRBJ2-7 better, so the J call may be wrong. The CDR3 sequence is 16 residues long. The germline V gene has CDR1 MGHRA and CDR2 YSYEKL.

This clonotype was seen ten or more times. The J gene is TRBJ2-6, the V gene TRBV7-6; D remains unclear. CDR1 SGHVS and CDR2 FNYEAQ come from the germline V gene. Between the trimmed V and J ends, which lost 3 bases and 0 bases, there was a span of 6 bases. The CDR3 is made up of 15 amino acids. In nucleotides, the CDR3 is TGTGCCAGCAGCTTTCAGGTCTCTGGGGCCAACGTCCTGACTTTC. The encoded protein is CASSFQVSGANVLTF.

This chain uses TRBV12-3 or TRBV12-4 with TRBJ2-7; TRBD2 matches at 7 bases. Germline trimming cut 5 bases from V and 0 bases from J; bases unmatched to any gene: 10. CDR3 length: 16 residues. CDR3 region: CASSPLIAGDSYEQYF. The CDR3 bases are TGTGCCAGCAGTCCCTTAATCGCGGGAGACTCCTACGAGCAGTACTTC.

This clonotype was seen more than once but under ten times. The chain uses TRBV7-6 and TRBJ2-5; maybe TRBD1 (6 bases). CDR3 length: 14 residues. V lost 1 base to trimming and J lost 5 bases, with 11 bases between them. Germline values: CDR1 SGHVS, CDR2 FNYEAQ. CDR3 nucleotide sequence: TGTGCCAGCAGCTTAGACAGGGTAGAGGAGACCCAGTACTTC. Translated, it gives CASSLDRVEETQYF.

This clonotype was counted a few times. The genes are TRBV12-3 or TRBV12-4 and TRBJ2-7, with a weak D call TRBD1 (6 bases). The length of the CDR3 is 11 residues. V shed 3 bases and J shed 7 bases, with 7 bases lying between them. The CDR3 spells CASSFQGEQYF. CDR3 DNA sequence: TGTGCCAGCAGTTTTCAGGGGGAGCAGTACTTC.

J is TRBJ2-4 and V is TRBV19, with TRBD1 matching over 8 bases. The V segment lost 2 bases and the J segment 6 bases; nucleotides outside the gene matches: 0. This CDR3 is 13 amino acids long. Germline-derived CDR1 and CDR2 are LNHDA and SQIVND (reference sequence). CDR3 coding DNA: TGTGCCAGTAGTATAACAGGGGGAAACATTCAGTACTTC. This encodes CASSITGGNIQYF.